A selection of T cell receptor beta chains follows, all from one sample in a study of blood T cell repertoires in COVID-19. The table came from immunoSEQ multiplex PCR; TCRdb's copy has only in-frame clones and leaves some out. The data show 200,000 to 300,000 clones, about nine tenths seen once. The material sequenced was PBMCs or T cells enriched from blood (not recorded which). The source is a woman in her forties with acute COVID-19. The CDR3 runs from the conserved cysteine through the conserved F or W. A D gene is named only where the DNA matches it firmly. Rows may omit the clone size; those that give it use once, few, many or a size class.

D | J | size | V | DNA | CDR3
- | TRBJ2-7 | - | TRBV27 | TGTGCCAGCAGTTCCTCCCTCCGCGAGCAGTACTTC | CASSSSLREQYF
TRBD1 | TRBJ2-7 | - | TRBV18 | TGTGCCAGCTCACCACGGGGCCCTCTTCCGGGACAGAAAGGGGAGACAACCCTCTACGAGCAGTACTTC | CASSPRGPLPGQKGETTLYEQYF
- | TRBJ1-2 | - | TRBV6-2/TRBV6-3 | TGTGCCAGCAGTTACTCTTTCCCAGGCAGCCTTTTGGTCTATGGCTACACCTTC | CASSYSFPGSLLVYGYTF
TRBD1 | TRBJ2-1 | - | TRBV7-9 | TGTGCCAGCAGCTTAAGGGACAGGGGGCCGGAGCAGTTCTTC | CASSLRDRGPEQFF
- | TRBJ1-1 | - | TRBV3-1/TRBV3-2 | TGTGCCAGCAGCCAAGAGTCAACGCGAGCTTTCTTT | CASSQESTRAFF
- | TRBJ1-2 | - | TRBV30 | TGTGCCTGGAGTGTAGGTTCAGCAGGGTCTGCCTATGGCTACACCTTC | CAWSVGSAGSAYGYTF
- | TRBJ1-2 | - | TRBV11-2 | TGTGCCAGCAGCTTAGATGCAGAAGGCTACACCTTC | CASSLDAEGYTF
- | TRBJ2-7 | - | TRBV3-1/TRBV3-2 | TGTGCCAGCAGCCAAGTCCCAGCGGTCGGCTACGAGCAGTACTTC | CASSQVPAVGYEQYF
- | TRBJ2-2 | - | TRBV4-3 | TGCGCCAGCAGGCCAGGTTATAGTTCCGGGGAGCTGTTTTTT | CASRPGYSSGELFF
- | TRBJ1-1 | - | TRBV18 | TGTGCCAGCTCGTCCACGCGGGCGCAGAACACTGAAGCTTTCTTT | CASSSTRAQNTEAFF
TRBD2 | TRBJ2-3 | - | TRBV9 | TGTGCCAGCAGCGTACAACCTACTAGCGGGATATACACAGATACGCAGTATTTT | CASSVQPTSGIYTDTQYF
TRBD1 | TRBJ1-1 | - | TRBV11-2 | TGTGCCAGCAGCATAAGGACAGGGTGGAACACTGAAGCTTTCTTT | CASSIRTGWNTEAFF
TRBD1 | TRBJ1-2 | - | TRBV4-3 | TGCGCCAGCAGCCGGCAAATCAGGGGGCATGGCTACACCTTC | CASSRQIRGHGYTF
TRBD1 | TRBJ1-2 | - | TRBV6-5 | TGTGCCAGCATGATACCGGGACAGGGTCGTCGTGGCTACACCTTC | CASMIPGQGRRGYTF
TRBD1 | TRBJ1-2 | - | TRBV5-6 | TGTGCCAGCAGTCCCGGGACAGGGTTAGATGGCTACACCTTC | CASSPGTGLDGYTF
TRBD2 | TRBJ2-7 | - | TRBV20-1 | TGCAGTGCTAGTTCCGCGGGAGTCTCCTACGAGCAGTACTTC | CSASSAGVSYEQYF
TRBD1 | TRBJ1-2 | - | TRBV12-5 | TGTGCTAGTGGTCCTGGACAGGGCTATGGCTACACCTTC | CASGPGQGYGYTF
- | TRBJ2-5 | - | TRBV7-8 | TGTGCCAGCAGCCGTTCTAGCGCAGAGACCCAGTACTTC | CASSRSSAETQYF
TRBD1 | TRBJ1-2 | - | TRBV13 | TGTGCCAGCAGTTTCACAACAGGGGGAGACTTAGATGGCTACACCTTC | CASSFTTGGDLDGYTF
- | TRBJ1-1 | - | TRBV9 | TGTGCCAGCAGCGTAGTTGTAGGAGGGTTCACTGAAGCTTTCTTT | CASSVVVGGFTEAFF
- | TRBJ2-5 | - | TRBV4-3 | TGCGCCAGCAGCACCCGGACTAAGGAGACCCAGTACTTC | CASSTRTKETQYF
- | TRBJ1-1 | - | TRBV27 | TGTGCCAGCAGTTTATTTGCGGACAGTGAAGCTTTCTTT | CASSLFADSEAFF
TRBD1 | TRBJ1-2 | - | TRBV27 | TGTGCCAGCAGCCACGCCGTACAGGGGGCGGAGGGCTACACCTTC | CASSHAVQGAEGYTF
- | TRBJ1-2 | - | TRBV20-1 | TGCAGTGCTAGTATGCAGGGTGTGATATTCGGCTACACCTTC | CSASMQGVIFGYTF
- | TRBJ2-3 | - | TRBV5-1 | TGCGCCAGCAGGGAAACGGGACTGAGCACAGATACGCAGTATTTT | CASRETGLSTDTQYF
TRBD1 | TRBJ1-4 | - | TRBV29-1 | TGCAGCGTTCTTCCAGGGGGTATATCTAATGAAAAACTGTTTTTT | CSVLPGGISNEKLFF
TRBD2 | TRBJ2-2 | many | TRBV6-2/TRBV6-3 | TGTGCCAGCAGTTTGGGACTAGCGGGAGTGTACACCGGGGAGCTGTTTTTT | CASSLGLAGVYTGELFF
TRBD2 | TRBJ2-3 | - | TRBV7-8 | TGTGCCAGCAGCTTATCTAGCGGGAGGGCCATGACGCAGTATTTT | CASSLSSGRAMTQYF
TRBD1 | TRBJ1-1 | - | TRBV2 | TGTGCCAGCAGATTGATTGCGGGACAGGGGATCAACACTGAAGCTTTCTTT | CASRLIAGQGINTEAFF
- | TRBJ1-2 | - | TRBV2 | TGTGCCAGCAGTGAAGCGGGGGGGGCAGATGGCTACACCTTC | CASSEAGGADGYTF
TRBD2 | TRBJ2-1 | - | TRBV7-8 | TGTGCCAGCAGCTTTCTATCAACTAGCGGTATCTCCTACAATGAGCAGTTCTTC | CASSFLSTSGISYNEQFF
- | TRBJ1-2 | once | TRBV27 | TGTGCCAGCAGTTTAGGCGGGGGGCAGGGCTATGGCTACACCTTC | CASSLGGGQGYGYTF
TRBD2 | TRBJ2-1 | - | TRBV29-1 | TGCAGCGTTGTAGGGCTAGCGGGAGGGCCGGGTCCGTTCTTC | CSVVGLAGGPGPFF
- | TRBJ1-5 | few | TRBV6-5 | TGTGCCAGCAGTTACGAGGGTAATCAGCCCCAGCATTTT | CASSYEGNQPQHF
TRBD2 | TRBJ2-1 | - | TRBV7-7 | TGTGCTAGCAGCTTAGTTAGCGGGAGCTACAATGAGCAGTTCTTC | CASSLVSGSYNEQFF
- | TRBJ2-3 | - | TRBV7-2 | TGTGCCAGCAGCTCGGGGTACAACACAGATACGCAGTATTTT | CASSSGYNTDTQYF
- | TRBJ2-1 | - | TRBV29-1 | TGCAGCGTTGCCCGGGGGAGCTCCTACAATGAGCAGTTCTTC | CSVARGSSYNEQFF
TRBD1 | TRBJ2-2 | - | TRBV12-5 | TGTGCTAGTGGTTTTAGTAGGACAGGGGGCTACACCGGGGAGCTGTTTTTT | CASGFSRTGGYTGELFF
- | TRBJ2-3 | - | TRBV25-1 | TGTGCCAGCAGTGATGTGGCAGGGGTAGCAGATACGCAGTATTTT | CASSDVAGVADTQYF
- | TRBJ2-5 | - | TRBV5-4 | TGTGCCAGCAGCTTGCCAGAAGAGACCCAGTACTTC | CASSLPEETQYF
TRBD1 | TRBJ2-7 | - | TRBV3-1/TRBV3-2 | TGTGCCAGCAGCCCCTGGGGGACAGGGGTCGAGCAGTACTTC | CASSPWGTGVEQYF
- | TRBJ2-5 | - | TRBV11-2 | TGTGCCAGCAGCTTGGGCAGACAAGAGACCCAGTACTTC | CASSLGRQETQYF
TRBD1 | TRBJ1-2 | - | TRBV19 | TGTGCCAGTAACCCTGACAGGGGGCTAAACTATGGCTACACCTTC | CASNPDRGLNYGYTF